This passage covers 5 T cell receptor beta chains from one sample sequenced in a study of cytomegalovirus exposure and HLA in healthy donors. PCR primers comprised 60 Vbeta and 13 Jbeta primers. The data were produced by immunoSEQ multiplex PCR, yet TCRdb's version contains in-frame clones alone and is incomplete. The data contain over 150,000 clones, about 80% of them singletons. Input material: PBMCs. The receptors here all came from a man aged 25-45 years in good health and CMV-seropositive.

The chain joins TRBV15 to TRBJ2-3; TRBD1 matches 10 bases. The V gene's germline CDR1 is LNHNV and CDR2 YYDKDF (reference sequence). The CDR3 totals 16 residues. J gave up 3 bases and V 0 bases, and 3 bases lay outside the gene matches. The CDR3 loop is CATSRDPGQGTDTQYF. CDR3 coding DNA: TGTGCCACCAGCAGAGATCCGGGACAGGGGACAGATACGCAGTATTTT.

CDR3 sequence reads: CASSFGQGGYGYTF. The CDR3 DNA reads as TGTGCCAGCAGCTTCGGACAGGGCGGCTATGGCTACACCTTC. This sequence joins TRBV11-3 and TRBJ1-2; 8 bases are a match to TRBD1. The germline V gene encodes CDR1 SGHNT and CDR2 YENEEA. This CDR3 spans 14 amino acids. V was pared by 3 bases and J by 4 bases, with 4 bases of the junction left unmatched.

Only one count was recorded for this clone. The chain couples TRBV11-2 to TRBJ1-5; D possibly corresponds to TRBD1 (5 bases). V was clipped by 6 bases and J by 2 bases, with 14 bases between them. This CDR3 comprises 15 residues. CDR1 and CDR2 (germline): SGHAT, FQNNGV. The CDR3 here is CASSPGETGNQPQHF. The CDR3 DNA follows: TGTGCCAGCAGTCCGGGGGAGACGGGCAATCAGCCCCAGCATTTT.

In nucleotides, the CDR3 is TGTGCCAGCAGACGCCCGGGACAGCATAATGAAAAACTGTTTTTT. It codes for CASRRPGQHNEKLFF. The chain joins TRBV6-5 to TRBJ1-4; TRBD1 matches at 7 bases. The CDR3 has 15 amino acids. CDR1 and CDR2 from the germline V gene are MNHEY and SVGAGI. V trimming: 6 bases; J trimming: 4 bases; junction bases outside the gene matches: 8.

The CDR3 coding sequence is TGTGCCAGCAGTTTATCGGCAGGGGTTGAAGGTGGCTACACCTTC. Translation: CASSLSAGVEGGYTF. The chain couples TRBV27 to TRBJ1-2; perhaps TRBD1 as D (6 bases). Germline values: CDR1 MNHEY, CDR2 SMNVEV (reference sequence). V shed 0 bases and J shed 7 bases, with 15 bases lying between them. This CDR3 spans 15 amino acids.